This T cell receptor (beta chain) stems from a study of cytomegalovirus exposure and HLA in healthy donors. For the study at large: Of several hundred genotyped donors, 65% to 85% clustered with self-reported Caucasian donors.

Study results and caveats: When the data were analyzed later, several of the most significant clusters appeared to be linked to common viral pathogens.

Concerning this clone: Its antigen is unknown.

The study sampled nominally healthy donors, though unrecorded immune exposures were likely. The PCR used 60 Vbeta and 13 Jbeta primers. The repertoire was sequenced with immunoSEQ multiplex PCR; TCRdb's copy has only in-frame clones and lacks some. The sample includes over 120,000 clones, about 80% seen only once; the top ten take 9% to 10%. V shed 5 bases, J shed 13 bases, and the junction held 9 bases outside the gene matches. The CDR3 runs to 13 residues. Looked up from germline, CDR1 is SGHTA and CDR2 is FQGNSA. This TCR came from a woman aged 55-70 years in good health and CMV-seropositive. Sequenced material: PBMCs. The V and J genes are TRBV7-2 and TRBJ2-5; 11 bases are a match to TRBD2. The CDR3 DNA reads as TGTGCCAGCAGCGAACTAGCGGGAGCCCTGCTGTACTTC. Protein product: CASSELAGALLYF.